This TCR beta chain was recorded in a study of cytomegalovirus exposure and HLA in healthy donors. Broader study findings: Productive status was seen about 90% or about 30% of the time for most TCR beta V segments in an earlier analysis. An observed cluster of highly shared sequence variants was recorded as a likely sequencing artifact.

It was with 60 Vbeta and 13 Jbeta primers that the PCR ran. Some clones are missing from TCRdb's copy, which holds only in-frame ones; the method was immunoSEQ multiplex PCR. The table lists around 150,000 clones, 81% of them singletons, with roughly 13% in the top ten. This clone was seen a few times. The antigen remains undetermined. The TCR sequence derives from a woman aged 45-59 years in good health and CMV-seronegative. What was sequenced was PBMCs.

The CDR3 spells CASSLVTGGRGNEQFF. The CDR3 bases are TGCGCCAGCAGCTTGGTAACGGGTGGCAGGGGTAATGAGCAGTTCTTC. The chain is built from TRBV5-1 and TRBJ2-1, with D possibly being TRBD1 (6 bases). Trimming pared 0 bases from V and 7 bases from J, leaving 17 bases between. Per the germline V gene, CDR1 is SGHRS and CDR2 is YFSETQ. The CDR3 has 16 residues.